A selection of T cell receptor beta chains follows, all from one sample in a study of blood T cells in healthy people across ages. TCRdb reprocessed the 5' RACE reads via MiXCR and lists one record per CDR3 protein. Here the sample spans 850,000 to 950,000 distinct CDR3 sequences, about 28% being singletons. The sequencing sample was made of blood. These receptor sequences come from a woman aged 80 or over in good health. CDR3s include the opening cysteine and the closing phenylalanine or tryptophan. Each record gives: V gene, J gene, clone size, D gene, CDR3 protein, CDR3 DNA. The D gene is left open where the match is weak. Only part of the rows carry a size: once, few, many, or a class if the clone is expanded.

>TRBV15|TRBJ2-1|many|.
CATSRVWQGRNEQFF
TGTGCCACCAGCAGAGTATGGCAGGGGCGAAATGAGCAGTTCTTC
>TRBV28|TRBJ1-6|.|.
CASSINYGGGSPLHF
TGTGCCAGCAGCATTAATTACGGTGGAGGTTCACCCCTCCACTTT
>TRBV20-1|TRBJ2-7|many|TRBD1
CSAREPRTGVRGEQYF
TGCAGTGCTAGAGAGCCCCGGACAGGGGTGAGGGGCGAGCAGTACTTC
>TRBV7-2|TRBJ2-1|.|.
CASSFVVAVGNEQFF
TGTGCCAGCAGCTTCGTAGTAGCGGTCGGGAATGAGCAGTTCTTC
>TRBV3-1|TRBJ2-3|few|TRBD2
CASRVTSGGTTDTQYF
TGTGCCAGCAGGGTGACTAGCGGGGGCACCACAGATACGCAGTATTTT
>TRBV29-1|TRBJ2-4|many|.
CSVQMQGAKNIQYF
TGCAGCGTGCAGATGCAGGGGGCCAAAAACATTCAGTACTTC
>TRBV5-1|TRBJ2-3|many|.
CASSSIRDTDTQYF
TGCGCCAGCAGCTCCATACGGGACACAGATACGCAGTATTTT
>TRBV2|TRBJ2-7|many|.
CASSDFLLGQDYEQYF
TGTGCCAGCAGTGATTTCCTTTTAGGTCAGGACTACGAGCAGTACTTC
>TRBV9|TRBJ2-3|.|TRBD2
CASSVKRGLAGGKSDTQYF
TGTGCCAGCAGCGTGAAAAGGGGACTAGCGGGGGGGAAATCAGATACGCAGTATTTT
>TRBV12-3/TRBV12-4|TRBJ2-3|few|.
CASTITGMVSTDTQYF
TGTGCCAGCACTATAACCGGGATGGTTAGCACAGATACGCAGTATTTT
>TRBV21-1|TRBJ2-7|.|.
CASSKATSTTGEDEQYF
TGTGCCAGCAGCAAAGCTACATCCACGACAGGGGAGGACGAGCAGTACTTC
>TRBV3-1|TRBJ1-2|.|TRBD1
CASSQDYLQGVYGYTF
TGTGCCAGCAGCCAAGATTATCTACAGGGGGTATATGGCTACACCTTC
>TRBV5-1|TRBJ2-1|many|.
CASSFPAGQAAYNEQFF
TGCGCCAGCAGTTTTCCCGCCGGGCAAGCCGCCTACAATGAGCAGTTCTTC
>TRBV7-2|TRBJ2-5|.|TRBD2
CASSCRDYRNEQYF
TGTGCCAGCAGCTGCCGGGACTATAGGAATGAGCAGTACTTC
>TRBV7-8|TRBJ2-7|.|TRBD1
CASSHMTTGTDLDEQYF
TGTGCCAGCAGCCATATGACGACCGGGACAGATTTAGACGAGCAGTACTTC
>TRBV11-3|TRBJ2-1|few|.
CASSYGTAGEQFF
TGTGCCAGCAGCTACGGGACTGCCGGTGAGCAGTTCTTC
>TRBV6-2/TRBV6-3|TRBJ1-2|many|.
CAIHPGREPSGYTF
TGTGCCATACACCCGGGACGAGAACCCTCTGGCTACACCTTC
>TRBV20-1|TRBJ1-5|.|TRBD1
CSAGRQGGVKDQPQHF
TGCAGTGCTGGACGACAGGGAGGGGTTAAAGATCAGCCCCAGCATTTT
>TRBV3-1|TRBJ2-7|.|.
CASSQGNCIYEQYF
TGTGCCAGCAGCCAAGGGAATTGCATTTACGAGCAGTACTTC